Each of the 7 T cell receptor beta chains below was sequenced from the same sample in a study of breast tumors, draining lymph nodes, adjacent tissues. Breast cancer patients provided tissue from their axillary draining lymph nodes. Each CDR3 protein gets one entry after TCRdb re-called the multiplex PCR reads with MiXCR. The profile covers about 180,000 distinct CDR3 sequences, with about 30% appearing a single time and about 3.9% taken by the ten largest. The sample taken for sequencing was axillary lymph node tissue. Source of these receptors: a female donor with breast cancer. Some clones in this sample may be carry-over from other donors' samples.

A remark on this clonotype: A junction boundary mismatches the germline segment, possibly from a read error. The chain employs TRBV6-2 or TRBV6-3 and TRBJ2-7; TRBD1 agrees at 9 bases. This CDR3 comprises 17 residues. Germline V CDR1 and CDR2: MNHEY, SVGEGT. CDR3 in amino acids: CASSDSFYRDRDLEQYF. The CDR3 nucleotides are TGTGCCAGCAGTGACTCCTTCTACCGGGACAGGGATCTCGAGCAGTACTTC.

Many counts were recorded for this clonotype. V is TRBV18 and J is TRBJ2-1; no clear D gene. Deletions cut 0 bases from V and 6 bases from J, with 6 bases between. The CDR3 extends over 13 amino acids. Looked up from germline, CDR1 is KGHSH and CDR2 is LQKENI. The CDR3 bases are TGTGCCAGCTCACCACCCACGGTCAATGAGCAGTTCTTC. Encoded protein: CASSPPTVNEQFF.

This clonotype was seen more than once but under ten times. This may be a read error, as it is one base from a much larger clone. The rearrangement uses TRBV14 and TRBJ2-7, with 8 bases that match TRBD1. From germline, CDR1 is SGHDN and CDR2 FVKESK. This CDR3 is built from 12 residues. The CDR3 nucleotides read TGTGCCAGCACGGACAGGGTCTACAAGCAGTACTTC. Its translation is CASTDRVYKQYF.

As concerns this clonotype: A read error is possible here, since a much larger clone lies one base away. V gene TRBV12-3 or TRBV12-4 combines with J gene TRBJ1-3; 8 nucleotides match TRBD1. CDR3 size: 16 residues. The CDR3 loop is CASSPRTGSRGNTIHF. CDR3 DNA: TGTGCCAGCAGTCCCCGGACAGGGAGCCGGGGAAACACCATACATTTT.

This clonotype was observed a handful of times. The chain combines TRBV6-5 with TRBJ2-7; 8 nucleotides line up with TRBD2. After removal of 7 bases from V and 1 base from J, the junction contained 6 bases not matched to a gene. From germline, CDR1 is MNHEY and CDR2 SVGAGI. The CDR3 consists of 14 residues. The CDR3 DNA is TGTGCCAGCACCACGGGGGGGGTTTCCTACGAGCAGTACTTC. This encodes CASTTGGVSYEQYF.

The chain uses TRBV24-1 and TRBJ2-1, with 8 bases identical to TRBD2. This CDR3 comprises 13 residues. CDR1 is KGHDR and CDR2 is SFDVKD in the germline V gene. With 12 bases clipped from V and 9 bases from J, the junction kept 12 bases outside the gene matches. CDR3 sequence: CAAAGGGNTEQFF. CDR3 nucleotides: TGTGCCGCTGCCGGCGGGGGGAACACTGAGCAGTTCTTC.

This clonotype was picked up a small number of times. A clone one base away is much larger, so this may be a read error. The chain uses TRBV5-1 and TRBJ1-2; D is ambiguous. V lost 4 bases and J lost 4, with 14 bases in between. Germline V gene lookup returns CDR1 SGHRS and CDR2 YFSETQ. The CDR3 has 14 residues. CDR3 DNA: TGCGCCAGCAGCCCCGACCCAGGCAGCTATGGCTACACCTTC. It translates to CASSPDPGSYGYTF.